The rows below give T cell receptor beta chains drawn from one sample of a study of T cell repertoires in cytomegalovirus infection. Their antigens remain unidentified. TCRdb passed the reads through MiXCR, listing each CDR3 protein once. The sample includes about 270,000 distinct CDR3 sequences, approximately 22% seen only once; the top ten take 15% to 20%. Sample: cultured PBMCs, taken from culture after CMV antigen stimulation. These receptors were taken from a human donor in good health (CMV status not recorded). Some clones in this sample may be carry-over from other donors' samples. Both conserved end residues are part of each CDR3. D genes are given only for firm matches. Clone size, where shown, is once, few, many, or a class for clones that have expanded.

j_gene: TRBJ1-4; abundance: many; d_gene: NA; v_gene: TRBV28; CDR3nt: TGTGCCAGCAGAACCCAAATTAAGATGCGGGAAAAACTGTTTTTT; CDR3aa: CASRTQIKMREKLFF
j_gene: TRBJ1-1; abundance: many; d_gene: NA; v_gene: TRBV6-6; CDR3nt: TGTGCCAGCACCGACAGTGGACGGAGTCTGAACACTGAAGCTTTCTTT; CDR3aa: CASTDSGRSLNTEAFF
j_gene: TRBJ2-3; abundance: NA; d_gene: NA; v_gene: TRBV6-5; CDR3nt: TGTGCCAGCAGGGGGGCTCCAGATACGCAGTATTTT; CDR3aa: CASRGAPDTQYF
j_gene: TRBJ2-1; abundance: NA; d_gene: TRBD2; v_gene: TRBV7-2; CDR3nt: TGTGCCAGCAGCTGGGGACTAGCGGGAGGGGACAATGAGCAGTTCTTC; CDR3aa: CASSWGLAGGDNEQFF
j_gene: TRBJ2-1; abundance: few; d_gene: NA; v_gene: TRBV7-2; CDR3nt: TGTGCCAGCAGCTTGCACCAACAGGGTACCCAGTTCTTC; CDR3aa: CASSLHQQGTQFF
j_gene: TRBJ2-7; abundance: NA; d_gene: NA; v_gene: TRBV4-1; CDR3nt: TGCGCCAGCAGCCAAGATCACGGATCCGAGCAGTACTTC; CDR3aa: CASSQDHGSEQYF
j_gene: TRBJ2-5; abundance: few; d_gene: TRBD2; v_gene: TRBV11-2; CDR3nt: TGTGCCAGCAGCATCCGGGGGGTACAAGAGACCCAGTACTTC; CDR3aa: CASSIRGVQETQYF
j_gene: TRBJ2-3; abundance: few; d_gene: NA; v_gene: TRBV28; CDR3nt: TGTGCCAGCAGCCTGGGGGGTACTAAGGAAGATACGCAGTATTTT; CDR3aa: CASSLGGTKEDTQYF
j_gene: TRBJ2-1; abundance: many; d_gene: TRBD2; v_gene: TRBV7-2; CDR3nt: TGTGCCAGCAGCTCCCGTGGTAGCGGGAGGGGGGATGAGCAGTTCTTC; CDR3aa: CASSSRGSGRGDEQFF
j_gene: TRBJ2-1; abundance: few; d_gene: NA; v_gene: TRBV7-3; CDR3nt: TGTGCCAGCAGCTTCTTAGTTAAGGGGATCAATGAGCAGTTCTTC; CDR3aa: CASSFLVKGINEQFF
j_gene: TRBJ2-1; abundance: NA; d_gene: TRBD2; v_gene: TRBV5-4; CDR3nt: TGTGCCAGCAGCTTGGCGGGAGGGACCTATGAGCAGTTCTTC; CDR3aa: CASSLAGGTYEQFF
j_gene: TRBJ1-5; abundance: NA; d_gene: TRBD1; v_gene: TRBV6-5; CDR3nt: TGTGCCAGTCGACAGGGTATGGGTCAGCCCCAGCATTTT; CDR3aa: CASRQGMGQPQHF
j_gene: TRBJ2-1; abundance: NA; d_gene: NA; v_gene: TRBV24-1; CDR3nt: TGTGCCACCAGTGAATCGAAGGCGGGGATCTGGGGGTACAATGAGCAGTTCTTC; CDR3aa: CATSESKAGIWGYNEQFF
j_gene: TRBJ1-1; abundance: many; d_gene: TRBD1; v_gene: TRBV7-2; CDR3nt: TGTGCCAGCAGCGTTCCAGGGACAGGAACTGAAGCTTTCTTT; CDR3aa: CASSVPGTGTEAFF
j_gene: TRBJ1-3; abundance: few; d_gene: NA; v_gene: TRBV12-3/TRBV12-4; CDR3nt: TGTGCCAGCTTGGAGCATAGCTCTGGAAACACCATATATTTT; CDR3aa: CASLEHSSGNTIYF
j_gene: TRBJ2-3; abundance: many; d_gene: NA; v_gene: TRBV7-2; CDR3nt: TGTGCCAGCAGATCGGTAGGCACAGATACGCAGTATTTT; CDR3aa: CASRSVGTDTQYF
j_gene: TRBJ2-6; abundance: few; d_gene: NA; v_gene: TRBV7-2; CDR3nt: TGTGCCACTGAACCGGGAGGGGCCAACGTCCTGACTTTC; CDR3aa: CATEPGGANVLTF
j_gene: TRBJ2-4; abundance: few; d_gene: TRBD2; v_gene: TRBV6-6; CDR3nt: TGTGCCAGCCTTAGGACTAGCGGGATTGGAAACATTCAGTACTTC; CDR3aa: CASLRTSGIGNIQYF
j_gene: TRBJ1-3; abundance: NA; d_gene: NA; v_gene: TRBV6-1; CDR3nt: TGTGCCAGCAGTGAGAGACGGACGGGGAACACCATATATTTT; CDR3aa: CASSERRTGNTIYF
j_gene: TRBJ1-2; abundance: NA; d_gene: TRBD1; v_gene: TRBV28; CDR3nt: TGTGCCAGCAGCTCCGGGACAGGGGGGGGCTATGGCTACACCTTC; CDR3aa: CASSSGTGGGYGYTF
j_gene: TRBJ2-3; abundance: few; d_gene: NA; v_gene: TRBV29-1; CDR3nt: TGCAGCGTTGGAGGGGAAGATACGCAGTATTTT; CDR3aa: CSVGGEDTQYF
j_gene: TRBJ2-1; abundance: NA; d_gene: TRBD1; v_gene: TRBV6-6; CDR3nt: TGTGCCAGCAGTTACTCAGGGGGCCACTCCTACAATGAGCAGTTCTTC; CDR3aa: CASSYSGGHSYNEQFF
j_gene: TRBJ2-7; abundance: many; d_gene: NA; v_gene: TRBV7-2; CDR3nt: TGTGCCAGCAGCTCCGGGGCTAGCATTGCCCACGAGCAGTACTTC; CDR3aa: CASSSGASIAHEQYF
j_gene: TRBJ1-2; abundance: few; d_gene: TRBD1; v_gene: TRBV12-5; CDR3nt: TGTGCTAGTGGTTTGATTTTGACGGACAGGTCCTATGGCTACACCTTC; CDR3aa: CASGLILTDRSYGYTF
j_gene: TRBJ1-1; abundance: many; d_gene: TRBD1; v_gene: TRBV7-2; CDR3nt: TGTGCCAGCAGGGGACAGTTGAACACTGAAGCTTTCTTT; CDR3aa: CASRGQLNTEAFF
j_gene: TRBJ2-6; abundance: many; d_gene: NA; v_gene: TRBV27; CDR3nt: TGTGCCAGCAGTCCTCGGGTCACAGGAACTGGGGCCAACGTCCTGACTTTC; CDR3aa: CASSPRVTGTGANVLTF
j_gene: TRBJ2-5; abundance: many; d_gene: NA; v_gene: TRBV7-2; CDR3nt: TGTGCCAGCAGCTTAGGACGGGACCCGGGCAGAGAGACCCAGTACTTC; CDR3aa: CASSLGRDPGRETQYF
j_gene: TRBJ2-7; abundance: NA; d_gene: TRBD2; v_gene: TRBV6-2/TRBV6-3; CDR3nt: TGTGCCAGCAGTCCTACTAGCGGGAGATTTGTCGAGCAGTACTTC; CDR3aa: CASSPTSGRFVEQYF
j_gene: TRBJ2-3; abundance: few; d_gene: TRBD2; v_gene: TRBV6-5; CDR3nt: TGTGCCAGCAGTCGAACTCTTGGCGGGGGGCTCACAGATACGCAGTATTTT; CDR3aa: CASSRTLGGGLTDTQYF
j_gene: TRBJ2-1; abundance: NA; d_gene: TRBD2; v_gene: TRBV6-2/TRBV6-3; CDR3nt: TGTGCCAGCAGTTACTCCGGACTAGCTGACAAGTTCTCCTACAATGAGCAGTTCTTC; CDR3aa: CASSYSGLADKFSYNEQFF
j_gene: TRBJ1-1; abundance: few; d_gene: NA; v_gene: TRBV7-2; CDR3nt: TGTGCCAGCAGCCTGGTGGGTGGGGGCTCGCAAGCTTTCTTT; CDR3aa: CASSLVGGGSQAFF
j_gene: TRBJ2-3; abundance: NA; d_gene: TRBD2; v_gene: TRBV19; CDR3nt: TGTGCCAGCAAGGGACTAGCGGGAGAGCCAGATACGCAGTATTTT; CDR3aa: CASKGLAGEPDTQYF
j_gene: TRBJ2-2; abundance: few; d_gene: TRBD2; v_gene: TRBV5-4; CDR3nt: TGTGCCAGCAGGGGGAGGGGAGGACGGGACACCGGGGAGCTGTTTTTT; CDR3aa: CASRGRGGRDTGELFF
j_gene: TRBJ2-3; abundance: NA; d_gene: NA; v_gene: TRBV12-3/TRBV12-4; CDR3nt: TGTGCCAGCAGTTTTTCCCCGGCCCCGGATACGCAGTATTTT; CDR3aa: CASSFSPAPDTQYF
j_gene: TRBJ1-2; abundance: many; d_gene: NA; v_gene: TRBV7-2; CDR3nt: TGTGCCAGCAGCCCCCGAAGGCTGGATGGCTACACCTTC; CDR3aa: CASSPRRLDGYTF